This is a list of T cell receptor beta chains from one sample in a study of cytomegalovirus exposure and HLA in healthy donors. The protocol was immunoSEQ multiplex PCR, while the TCRdb copy is restricted to in-frame clones and leaves out a portion. Counted here are hundreds of thousands of clones, approximately 81% occurring once; the ten biggest clones make up 2.9%. The sample comprised PBMCs. Every receptor here comes from a man younger than 40 in good health and CMV-seronegative. The CDR3 runs from the conserved cysteine through the conserved F or W. D genes are given only for firm matches. Clone size is stated in some rows and not others, as once, few, many or a class when expanded.

v_gene	abundance	d_gene	j_gene	CDR3aa	CDR3nt
TRBV7-6	-	TRBD2	TRBJ2-6	CASSLFSGLTSGANVLTF	TGTGCCAGCAGCTTATTTAGCGGGTTAACCTCTGGGGCCAACGTCCTGACTTTC
TRBV5-1	-	TRBD1	TRBJ1-2	CASSLLGQGGLEHGYTF	TGCGCCAGCAGCTTACTTGGACAGGGGGGATTAGAGCATGGCTACACCTTC
TRBV5-4	-	-	TRBJ1-6	CASSLAGQGNSPLHF	TGTGCCAGCAGCTTGGCCGGGCAGGGGAATTCACCCCTCCACTTT
TRBV19	-	-	TRBJ1-1	CASSISVTNTEAFF	TGTGCCAGTAGTATTTCAGTCACGAACACTGAAGCTTTCTTT
TRBV4-1	-	-	TRBJ1-5	CASSPELRIGNQPQHF	TGCGCCAGCAGCCCGGAACTAAGAATCGGCAATCAGCCCCAGCATTTT
TRBV9	once	-	TRBJ2-3	CASSGLGGAPDTQYF	TGTGCCAGCAGCGGCCTGGGGGGGGCACCAGATACGCAGTATTTT
TRBV5-1	-	-	TRBJ2-1	CASSLGLAAPNEQFF	TGCGCCAGCAGCTTGGGGCTAGCAGCACCCAATGAGCAGTTCTTC
TRBV7-2	-	-	TRBJ2-2	CASSFLQGTGELFF	TGTGCCAGCAGCTTTTTACAGGGAACCGGGGAGCTGTTTTTT
TRBV6-6	-	-	TRBJ2-7	CASSDSSYEQYF	TGTGCCAGCAGTGACTCCAGCTACGAGCAGTACTTC
TRBV9	once	TRBD2	TRBJ2-4	CASSVSGGNIQYF	TGTGCCAGCAGCGTGTCGGGAGGTAACATTCAGTACTTC
TRBV5-1	-	TRBD2	TRBJ2-5	CASSLGGEETQYF	TGCGCCAGCAGCCTGGGGGGGGAAGAGACCCAGTACTTC
TRBV5-5	few	TRBD1	TRBJ1-2	CASSLADRGPNGYTF	TGTGCCAGCAGCTTGGCGGACAGGGGGCCAAATGGCTACACCTTC
TRBV6-1	few	-	TRBJ1-4	CASRGRGYQEKLFF	TGTGCCAGCAGGGGGAGAGGGTACCAGGAAAAACTGTTTTTT
TRBV2	-	-	TRBJ1-6	CASSLDSVVSPLHF	TGTGCCAGCAGCCTTGACAGTGTCGTTTCACCCCTCCACTTT
TRBV5-6	-	TRBD1	TRBJ1-5	CASSYRQGANTQPQHF	TGTGCCAGCAGCTACCGACAGGGGGCGAATACTCAGCCCCAGCATTTT
TRBV5-4	-	-	TRBJ1-1	CASSSGPPIGGQSAFF	TGTGCCAGCAGCTCCGGACCTCCGATCGGGGGGCAAAGTGCTTTCTTT
TRBV4-3	-	-	TRBJ1-1	CASSRYMNPQFEAFF	TGCGCCAGCAGCCGTTATATGAATCCACAATTTGAAGCTTTCTTT
TRBV19	few	-	TRBJ1-6	CASSITGNYNSPLHF	TGTGCCAGTAGTATTACAGGAAACTATAATTCACCCCTCCACTTT
TRBV6-6	-	-	TRBJ2-7	CASSLTTSYEQYF	TGTGCCAGCAGCCTTACGACTTCTTACGAGCAGTACTTC
TRBV19	-	-	TRBJ2-2	CASKTGVTGELFF	TGTGCCAGTAAAACAGGAGTCACCGGGGAGCTGTTTTTT
TRBV13	once	TRBD2	TRBJ2-7	CASSGGDRRQYF	TGCGCCAGCAGCGGGGGGGACAGGCGGCAGTACTTC
TRBV11-2	-	TRBD1	TRBJ1-2	CASSPRQGANYGYTF	TGTGCCAGCAGCCCGCGACAGGGGGCGAACTATGGCTACACCTTC
TRBV7-8	-	TRBD1	TRBJ1-5	CASSLVSGGGRQPQHF	TGTGCCAGCAGCTTAGTGAGCGGAGGGGGCCGTCAGCCCCAGCATTTT
TRBV4-1	-	TRBD1	TRBJ1-5	CASSQEGTGNRGHQPQHF	TGCGCCAGCAGCCAAGAAGGAACCGGGAACAGGGGCCATCAGCCCCAGCATTTT
TRBV11-3	-	TRBD1	TRBJ2-1	CASSPNRGNNEQFF	TGTGCCAGCAGCCCTAACAGGGGTAACAATGAGCAGTTCTTC
TRBV5-1	once	-	TRBJ1-5	CASSLASTRTGNQPQHF	TGCGCCAGCAGCTTGGCGAGCACCCGAACAGGGAATCAGCCCCAGCATTTT
TRBV7-8	-	-	TRBJ2-3	CASSIGSRAADTQYF	TGTGCCAGCAGCATAGGTTCTCGAGCGGCAGATACGCAGTATTTT
TRBV7-2	-	-	TRBJ2-3	CASSLDLQGGRAQYF	TGTGCCAGCAGCTTAGACCTGCAGGGCGGTCGAGCGCAGTATTTT
TRBV19	-	-	TRBJ1-3	CASRTGLGNTIYF	TGTGCCAGTAGGACAGGTCTTGGAAACACCATATATTTT
TRBV2	-	-	TRBJ1-2	CASSDKGNYGYTF	TGTGCCAGCAGTGACAAGGGGAACTATGGCTACACCTTC
TRBV27	-	TRBD1	TRBJ1-2	CASLDRGGYTF	TGTGCCAGCCTGGACAGGGGAGGCTACACCTTC
TRBV7-8	-	-	TRBJ2-7	CASSLPSWYSYEQYF	TGTGCCAGCAGCCTACCCTCTTGGTACTCCTACGAGCAGTACTTC
TRBV6-1	-	TRBD1	TRBJ1-5	CASRLGTGAQHF	TGTGCCAGCAGGTTGGGGACAGGCGCCCAGCATTTT
TRBV5-1	-	-	TRBJ1-2	CASSLLTGSDGYTF	TGCGCCAGCAGCTTGCTAACAGGGTCCGATGGCTACACCTTC
TRBV4-2	-	TRBD2	TRBJ2-1	CASSHETSGAYNEQFF	TGTGCCAGCAGCCATGAAACTAGCGGAGCCTACAATGAGCAGTTCTTC
TRBV6-1	-	TRBD2	TRBJ2-2	CASEGLYRELFF	TGTGCCAGCGAGGGACTATACCGGGAGCTGTTTTTT
TRBV6-6	-	-	TRBJ1-5	CASSYTPAEGSQPQHF	TGTGCCAGCAGTTACACCCCGGCGGAGGGTAGTCAGCCCCAGCATTTT
TRBV7-6	-	TRBD1	TRBJ1-1	CASSFLQGERAFF	TGTGCCAGCAGCTTCTTACAGGGGGAGAGAGCTTTCTTT
TRBV5-1	-	-	TRBJ1-1	CASSLSGGTGFTEAFF	TGCGCCAGCAGCTTGTCGGGAGGCACAGGGTTCACTGAAGCTTTCTTT
TRBV5-4	few	-	TRBJ1-4	CASSLVPGEKLFF	TGTGCCAGCAGCTTGGTACCCGGGGAAAAACTGTTTTTT
TRBV11-2	once	-	TRBJ1-2	CASSSNREGYTF	TGTGCCAGCAGCTCCAACAGGGAAGGCTACACCTTC
TRBV5-1	-	TRBD2	TRBJ2-1	CASRGGNNEQFF	TGCGCCAGCAGGGGGGGGAACAATGAGCAGTTCTTC
TRBV19	-	-	TRBJ2-1	CASSIQGYNEQFF	TGTGCCAGTAGTATACAGGGATACAATGAGCAGTTCTTC
TRBV10-3	-	TRBD2	TRBJ2-5	CAISEAGGAQETQYF	TGTGCCATCAGTGAGGCGGGGGGGGCCCAAGAGACCCAGTACTTC
TRBV4-1	-	-	TRBJ1-6	CASSPGRGRDSPLHF	TGCGCCAGCAGCCCTGGGCGGGGGAGGGATTCACCCCTCCACTTT
TRBV11-3	-	-	TRBJ2-3	CASSFGGSTDTQYF	TGTGCCAGCAGCTTCGGAGGATCCACAGATACGCAGTATTTT
TRBV18	-	TRBD2	TRBJ2-1	CASSPPTSGGTNNEQFF	TGTGCCAGCTCACCACCGACTAGCGGGGGAACAAACAATGAGCAGTTCTTC
TRBV7-2	-	-	TRBJ2-2	CASSGGLLANTGELFF	TGTGCCAGCAGCGGGGGCTTGCTCGCGAACACCGGGGAGCTGTTTTTT
TRBV4-1	-	TRBD1	TRBJ1-5	CASSQDGTGVGNQPQHF	TGCGCCAGCAGCCAAGATGGGACAGGGGTTGGCAATCAGCCCCAGCATTTT
TRBV4-3	few	-	TRBJ2-2	CASSQARLLGSTGELFF	TGCGCCAGCAGCCAAGCGAGATTACTAGGCAGCACCGGGGAGCTGTTTTTT
TRBV25-1	-	-	TRBJ2-1	CASSEAGAVEQFF	TGTGCCAGCAGTGAAGCGGGGGCAGTTGAGCAGTTCTTC
TRBV13	-	TRBD2	TRBJ2-7	CASSSKLAGNPFEQYF	TGTGCCAGCAGCTCTAAACTAGCGGGGAATCCATTCGAGCAGTACTTC
TRBV5-6	few	-	TRBJ1-6	CASSLVRGSPLHF	TGTGCCAGCAGCCTAGTCAGGGGTTCACCCCTCCACTTT